This is a list of T cell receptor beta chains from one sample in a study of T cell changes during pregnancy in multiple sclerosis. The data were produced by immunoSEQ multiplex PCR, yet TCRdb's version contains in-frame clones alone and is incomplete. The data contain 50,000 to 70,000 clones, 80% to 95% of them seen just once; the ten biggest clones take up about 0.9%. The sample was peripheral blood, taken in the first trimester of pregnancy. These TCRs come from a female donor with multiple sclerosis, enrolled in a pregnancy study. CDR3s include the opening cysteine and the closing phenylalanine or tryptophan. D genes are given only for firm matches. Part of the rows lack a size; the others show once, few, many or a class for expanded clones.

D	J	size	V	CDR3	DNA
NA	TRBJ1-2	NA	TRBV4-3	CASSQAGFESEGYTF	TGCGCCAGCAGCCAAGCGGGGTTCGAGTCGGAGGGCTACACCTTC
TRBD2	TRBJ2-7	NA	TRBV4-2	CASSQTSGGYEQYF	TGTGCCAGCAGCCAGACTAGCGGGGGCTACGAGCAGTACTTC
TRBD1	TRBJ1-2	NA	TRBV29-1	CSVEGQGAYGYTF	TGCAGCGTTGAAGGTCAGGGGGCATATGGCTACACCTTC
TRBD2	TRBJ2-5	NA	TRBV5-6	CASSLTGGSEAQYF	TGTGCCAGCAGCTTGACGGGGGGGAGTGAGGCCCAGTACTTC
TRBD1	TRBJ1-5	NA	TRBV29-1	CSVRQGGNQPQHF	TGCAGCGTCAGACAGGGCGGCAATCAGCCCCAGCATTTT
NA	TRBJ1-2	once	TRBV9	CASQRGTNYGYTF	TGTGCCAGCCAAAGGGGGACCAACTATGGCTACACCTTC
NA	TRBJ1-2	NA	TRBV27	CASRLDSLPGGYGYTF	TGTGCCAGCAGATTGGACAGTCTTCCTGGTGGCTATGGCTACACCTTC
TRBD2	TRBJ2-2	NA	TRBV5-1	CASSLFSSGVNTGELFF	TGCGCCAGCAGCTTGTTTTCTAGCGGGGTGAACACCGGGGAGCTGTTTTTT
NA	TRBJ1-2	NA	TRBV6-6	CATRGGGVHYGYTF	TGTGCCACCAGGGGCGGGGGAGTGCACTATGGCTACACCTTC
NA	TRBJ1-5	once	TRBV19	CATQQVGNQPQHF	TGTGCCACCCAACAGGTGGGCAATCAGCCCCAGCATTTT
NA	TRBJ1-1	NA	TRBV4-3	CASSTFPKGNAEAFF	TGCGCCAGCAGCACCTTCCCTAAGGGGAACGCTGAAGCTTTCTTT
NA	TRBJ1-5	few	TRBV7-2	CASSSQGNQPQHF	TGTGCCAGCAGCTCGCAGGGGAATCAGCCCCAGCATTTT
NA	TRBJ1-1	NA	TRBV19	CASSEPNQGTEAFF	TGTGCCAGTAGTGAGCCTAACCAGGGGACTGAAGCTTTCTTT
TRBD2	TRBJ2-1	NA	TRBV9	CASSATSGGANEQFF	TGTGCCAGCAGCGCAACTAGCGGGGGGGCAAATGAGCAGTTCTTC
TRBD2	TRBJ2-3	NA	TRBV4-3	CASSQDRVAGDTDTQYF	TGCGCCAGCAGCCAAGATCGGGTAGCGGGGGACACAGATACGCAGTATTTT
NA	TRBJ2-5	NA	TRBV7-2	CASSLGRAQETQYF	TGTGCCAGCAGCTTAGGCAGGGCTCAAGAGACCCAGTACTTC
TRBD2	TRBJ2-5	NA	TRBV9	CASSPSAAGLETQYF	TGTGCCAGCAGCCCCTCCGCAGCGGGGCTGGAGACCCAGTACTTC
NA	TRBJ1-2	NA	TRBV19	CASSIGKTGLGGYTF	TGTGCCAGTAGTATCGGCAAAACAGGGCTAGGGGGCTACACCTTC
NA	TRBJ1-5	NA	TRBV2	CASSVGLTGDQPQHF	TGTGCCAGCAGTGTGGGACTCACTGGCGATCAGCCCCAGCATTTT
NA	TRBJ2-7	NA	TRBV5-5	CASSFFISSYEQYF	TGTGCCAGCAGCTTTTTCATATCCAGCTACGAGCAGTACTTC
TRBD1	TRBJ1-1	NA	TRBV5-5	CASRVTGGAEAFF	TGTGCCAGCAGAGTGACAGGGGGCGCTGAAGCTTTCTTT
NA	TRBJ2-1	NA	TRBV10-3	CAISDPRGTYNEQFF	TGTGCCATCAGTGACCCCAGGGGAACCTACAATGAGCAGTTCTTC
NA	TRBJ2-7	NA	TRBV21-1	CASSKGGFLTYEQYF	TGTGCCAGCAGCAAAGGGGGCTTTTTAACCTACGAGCAGTACTTC
NA	TRBJ2-1	NA	TRBV5-4	CASSSRLEGTYEQFF	TGTGCCAGCAGCTCCAGACTAGAGGGGACCTATGAGCAGTTCTTC
TRBD1	TRBJ1-3	NA	TRBV29-1	CSVGTGGGNTIYF	TGCAGCGTCGGGACAGGGGGTGGAAACACCATATATTTT
NA	TRBJ1-1	NA	TRBV4-1	CASSQTPRTENTEAFF	TGCGCCAGCAGCCAAACCCCCAGGACTGAGAACACTGAAGCTTTCTTT
TRBD1	TRBJ1-5	once	TRBV2	CASSEADRARQPQHF	TGTGCCAGCAGTGAAGCGGACAGGGCACGTCAGCCCCAGCATTTT
NA	TRBJ2-5	NA	TRBV6-6	CASSPQAQETQYF	TGTGCCAGCAGCCCGCAGGCTCAAGAGACCCAGTACTTC
NA	TRBJ1-2	NA	TRBV12-2	CASRLAQPVNANYGYTF	TGTGCAAGTCGCTTAGCGCAACCAGTTAACGCTAACTATGGCTACACCTTC
NA	TRBJ2-7	few	TRBV5-6	CASSLIARNSYEQYF	TGTGCCAGCAGCTTAATAGCACGGAACTCCTACGAGCAGTACTTC
NA	TRBJ1-1	NA	TRBV6-6	CASSYSHAGGSEAFF	TGTGCCAGCAGTTACTCGCATGCGGGGGGGTCTGAAGCTTTCTTT
TRBD1	TRBJ1-2	NA	TRBV7-2	CASPRGAYGYTF	TGTGCCAGCCCCAGGGGGGCCTATGGCTACACCTTC
NA	TRBJ2-3	NA	TRBV7-3	CASSPRGSPTDTQYF	TGTGCCAGCAGCCCAAGGGGTAGTCCCACAGATACGCAGTATTTT
TRBD1	TRBJ2-1	NA	TRBV12-5	CASGLGQGAVNEQFF	TGTGCTAGTGGTTTGGGGCAGGGGGCAGTCAATGAGCAGTTCTTC
TRBD1	TRBJ2-2	NA	TRBV4-1	CASSPFGGQGGTGELFF	TGCGCCAGCAGCCCCTTTGGGGGACAGGGCGGGACCGGGGAGCTGTTTTTT
NA	TRBJ1-1	NA	TRBV7-2	CASSLGGDTGANTEAFF	TGTGCCAGCAGCTTAGGTGGGGACACCGGGGCAAACACTGAAGCTTTCTTT
NA	TRBJ1-1	NA	TRBV19	CASSIRRVGTEAFF	TGTGCCAGTAGTATTAGGAGGGTGGGAACTGAAGCTTTCTTT
NA	TRBJ2-3	NA	TRBV18	CASSRREMRTDTQYF	TGTGCCAGCTCCCGGCGGGAAATGAGGACAGATACGCAGTATTTT
TRBD2	TRBJ2-5	NA	TRBV18	CASGEYRGGPETQYF	TGTGCCAGCGGCGAATATAGGGGAGGGCCAGAGACCCAGTACTTC
TRBD2	TRBJ2-5	NA	TRBV9	CASSVGLAGGVDQETQYF	TGTGCCAGCAGCGTAGGACTAGCGGGGGGAGTCGACCAAGAGACCCAGTACTTC
NA	TRBJ2-4	NA	TRBV27	CASRPLWGGLAKNIQYF	TGTGCCAGCAGGCCCCTGTGGGGGGGGCTGGCCAAAAACATTCAGTACTTC